The TCR beta chain under discussion was sequenced for a study of T-cell memory formation after mild COVID-19. Study outcomes and limitations: Contracting clones localized mainly to CM and EM when CD4+ and mainly to EMRA when CD8+.

A word on this clonotype: Its antigen is unknown.

MiXCR, applied by TCRdb to the 5' RACE reads, yields one record per CDR3 protein. Among roughly 480,000 distinct CDR3 sequences listed, more than 20% were seen once. This TCR was recovered from an adult woman who had mild COVID-19 (a few samples of this study predate the infection). Cell type and time point are not known. The sequencing sample was made of PBMCs or a T cell subset sorted from them (not recorded which).

The CDR3 coding sequence is TGTGCCAGTAGTATAGTGGGGGGGCGAAGGTCAATTGCCCTCAATCAGCCCCAGCATTTT. This translates into CASSIVGGRRSIALNQPQHF. The chain employs TRBV19 and TRBJ1-5, with a tentative D call TRBD1 (6 bases). V lost 1 base to trimming and J lost 3 bases, with 25 bases between them. Germline CDR1 reads LNHDA; CDR2 reads SQIVND (reference sequence). CDR3 size: 20 residues. Using reference TRBV19 and TRBJ1-5 for the parts outside the CDR3, the full variable domain is DGGITQSPKYLFRKEGQNVTLSCEQNLNHDAMYWYRQDPGQGLRLIYYSQIVNDFQKGDIAEGYSVSREKKESFPLTVTSAQKNPTAFYLCASSIVGGRRSIALNQPQHFGDGTRLSIL.